The rows below give T cell receptor beta chains drawn from one sample of a study of T cell responses to AZD1222 COVID-19 vaccine. The protocol was immunoSEQ multiplex PCR, while the TCRdb copy is restricted to in-frame clones and leaves out a portion. The table shows 90,000 to 120,000 clones, with about 89% occurring only once. The specimen comprised peripheral blood, sampled 28 days after the second dose of the MenACWY control vaccine. These receptor sequences come from an adult who received the MenACWY meningococcal vaccine as a control. The CDR3 runs from the conserved cysteine through the conserved F or W. Fields, in order: J gene, D gene, clone size, V gene, CDR3 protein, CDR3 DNA. The D gene is left open where the match is weak. The size field is filled for only some rows; it gives once, few, many or a size class.

J: TRBJ2-1; D: TRBD1; size: -; V: TRBV4-3; CDR3: CASSQDWDREYNEQFF; DNA: TGCGCCAGCAGCCAAGATTGGGACAGGGAATACAATGAGCAGTTCTTC
J: TRBJ1-2; D: TRBD1; size: -; V: TRBV7-2; CDR3: CASSPDRGDYGYTF; DNA: TGTGCCAGCAGTCCGGACAGGGGAGACTATGGCTACACCTTC
J: TRBJ1-1; D: -; size: -; V: TRBV18; CDR3: CASSADSLNTEAFF; DNA: TGTGCCAGCTCAGCGGACAGCTTGAACACTGAAGCTTTCTTT
J: TRBJ2-5; D: -; size: once; V: TRBV11-2; CDR3: CASSPRAQGETQYF; DNA: TGTGCCAGCAGCCCCAGGGCGCAGGGGGAGACCCAGTACTTC
J: TRBJ2-5; D: -; size: -; V: TRBV11-2; CDR3: CASSLVGGREETQYF; DNA: TGTGCCAGCAGCTTAGTGGGGGGGCGCGAGGAGACCCAGTACTTC
J: TRBJ1-2; D: TRBD1; size: -; V: TRBV3-1/TRBV3-2; CDR3: CASSLPGQNGYTF; DNA: TGTGCCAGCAGCCTCCCGGGACAGAATGGCTACACCTTC
J: TRBJ1-6; D: TRBD1; size: -; V: TRBV7-3; CDR3: CASRETGGVNSPLHF; DNA: TGTGCCAGCAGGGAGACAGGGGGCGTGAATTCACCCCTCCACTTT
J: TRBJ1-4; D: -; size: -; V: TRBV5-6; CDR3: CASSLFGGTNEKLFF; DNA: TGTGCCAGCAGCTTGTTCGGGGGAACTAATGAAAAACTGTTTTTT
J: TRBJ2-7; D: -; size: once; V: TRBV3-1/TRBV3-2; CDR3: CASSPRRFFIGGQYF; DNA: TGTGCCAGCAGCCCGCGTCGTTTTTTCATCGGCGGTCAGTACTTC
J: TRBJ1-3; D: -; size: -; V: TRBV9; CDR3: CASSPDSHSGNTIYF; DNA: TGTGCCAGCAGCCCGGACAGCCACTCTGGAAACACCATATATTTT
J: TRBJ1-3; D: -; size: few; V: TRBV7-9; CDR3: CASSSQGGTGNTIYF; DNA: TGTGCCAGCAGCTCACAGGGAGGAACTGGAAACACCATATATTTT
J: TRBJ1-1; D: TRBD1; size: -; V: TRBV6-5; CDR3: CASSYSNRGKAFF; DNA: TGTGCCAGCAGTTACTCGAACAGGGGAAAAGCTTTCTTT
J: TRBJ2-1; D: TRBD2; size: -; V: TRBV10-1; CDR3: CASTPGLAEYNEQFF; DNA: TGCGCCAGCACCCCAGGACTAGCGGAATACAATGAGCAGTTCTTC
J: TRBJ1-1; D: -; size: -; V: TRBV6-6; CDR3: CASARGATNTEAFF; DNA: TGTGCCAGCGCCAGAGGGGCCACGAACACTGAAGCTTTCTTT
J: TRBJ1-1; D: TRBD1; size: -; V: TRBV9; CDR3: CASSVGTGLLNTEAFF; DNA: TGTGCCAGCAGCGTAGGGACAGGGTTATTGAACACTGAAGCTTTCTTT
J: TRBJ2-5; D: TRBD2; size: -; V: TRBV9; CDR3: CASSVLSGGLETQYF; DNA: TGTGCCAGCAGCGTTCTGAGCGGGGGGCTAGAGACCCAGTACTTC
J: TRBJ2-5; D: -; size: -; V: TRBV7-9; CDR3: CASSSRQETQYF; DNA: TGTGCCAGCAGCTCCCGCCAAGAGACCCAGTACTTC
J: TRBJ1-2; D: TRBD1; size: -; V: TRBV30; CDR3: CAWSTQGAQLGYTF; DNA: TGTGCCTGGAGTACCCAGGGGGCCCAGTTGGGCTACACCTTC
J: TRBJ2-7; D: TRBD1; size: -; V: TRBV5-5; CDR3: CASSSSGTGVEQYF; DNA: TGTGCCAGCAGCTCGTCCGGGACAGGGGTCGAGCAGTACTTC
J: TRBJ2-1; D: -; size: once; V: TRBV10-3; CDR3: CAISESKGPQGGEQFF; DNA: TGTGCCATCAGTGAGTCGAAAGGGCCCCAGGGGGGTGAGCAGTTCTTC
J: TRBJ2-2; D: TRBD2; size: -; V: TRBV4-1; CDR3: CASSQIGLAGGDTGELFF; DNA: TGCGCCAGCAGCCAGATAGGACTAGCGGGGGGGGACACCGGGGAGCTGTTTTTT
J: TRBJ1-2; D: TRBD1; size: few; V: TRBV11-2; CDR3: CASSLGTGASHYGYTF; DNA: TGTGCCAGCAGCTTAGGGACAGGCGCCTCTCACTATGGCTACACCTTC
J: TRBJ2-3; D: -; size: -; V: TRBV4-2; CDR3: CASSQGQGRLDTDTQYF; DNA: TGTGCCAGCAGCCAAGGCCAGGGGAGGCTGGACACAGATACGCAGTATTTT
J: TRBJ1-2; D: -; size: -; V: TRBV4-2; CDR3: CASSQDWLYGYTF; DNA: TGTGCCAGCAGCCAAGATTGGCTCTATGGCTACACCTTC
J: TRBJ1-3; D: -; size: -; V: TRBV6-5; CDR3: CASRLGTQENTIYF; DNA: TGTGCCAGCAGGCTTGGGACACAGGAAAACACCATATATTTT
J: TRBJ1-2; D: TRBD1; size: -; V: TRBV18; CDR3: CASSTRQGLNGYTF; DNA: TGTGCCAGCTCAACCCGACAGGGTTTAAACGGCTACACCTTC
J: TRBJ2-4; D: -; size: -; V: TRBV5-5; CDR3: CASSFAPRQNIQYF; DNA: TGTGCCAGCAGCTTTGCGCCCAGACAAAACATTCAGTACTTC
J: TRBJ2-3; D: TRBD2; size: -; V: TRBV9; CDR3: CASSVAAGGLSTDTQYF; DNA: TGTGCCAGCAGCGTAGCGGCGGGGGGGCTTAGCACAGATACGCAGTATTTT
J: TRBJ2-7; D: TRBD1; size: -; V: TRBV27; CDR3: CASSFHRGSSYEQYF; DNA: TGTGCCAGCAGTTTCCACAGGGGTAGCTCCTACGAGCAGTACTTC
J: TRBJ2-1; D: -; size: -; V: TRBV4-2; CDR3: CASSQDEQNYNEQFF; DNA: TGTGCCAGCAGCCAAGATGAACAGAACTACAATGAGCAGTTCTTC
J: TRBJ1-3; D: -; size: -; V: TRBV11-2; CDR3: CASSLESSGNTIYF; DNA: TGTGCCAGCAGCTTAGAGAGCTCTGGAAACACCATATATTTT
J: TRBJ1-2; D: -; size: -; V: TRBV7-8; CDR3: CASSLVGVRSRDYGYTF; DNA: TGTGCCAGCAGCTTAGTAGGGGTTCGCTCCCGGGACTATGGCTACACCTTC
J: TRBJ1-2; D: -; size: -; V: TRBV5-1; CDR3: CASRDITTSNYGYTF; DNA: TGCGCCAGCAGGGACATAACCACATCTAACTATGGCTACACCTTC
J: TRBJ2-3; D: -; size: -; V: TRBV9; CDR3: CASSGQLGPSFTDTQYF; DNA: TGTGCCAGCAGCGGCCAACTTGGGCCCAGTTTTACAGATACGCAGTATTTT
J: TRBJ1-2; D: -; size: -; V: TRBV5-4; CDR3: CASSLQGTAYGYTF; DNA: TGTGCCAGCAGCTTACAGGGAACGGCCTATGGCTACACCTTC
J: TRBJ2-7; D: TRBD1; size: -; V: TRBV6-2/TRBV6-3; CDR3: CASSSVGQGVVYEQYF; DNA: TGTGCCAGCAGTTCCGTCGGACAGGGAGTTGTCTACGAGCAGTACTTC
J: TRBJ2-1; D: TRBD2; size: -; V: TRBV3-1/TRBV3-2; CDR3: CASSPMGAGAPSNEQFF; DNA: TGTGCCAGCAGCCCAATGGGAGCGGGGGCCCCTAGCAATGAGCAGTTCTTC
J: TRBJ1-4; D: TRBD1; size: -; V: TRBV10-3; CDR3: CAIRPGQGATNEKLFF; DNA: TGTGCCATCAGACCTGGACAGGGTGCAACTAATGAAAAACTGTTTTTT
J: TRBJ2-4; D: -; size: -; V: TRBV5-5; CDR3: CASSLLLGADIQYF; DNA: TGTGCCAGCAGCTTGCTCCTGGGTGCGGACATTCAGTACTTC
J: TRBJ2-7; D: TRBD1; size: -; V: TRBV7-3; CDR3: CASSLTISFSIGDRDIPKMGEQYF; DNA: TGTGCCAGCAGCTTAACTATTTCCTTCTCAATAGGGGACAGGGACATCCCCAAGATGGGCGAGCAGTACTTC
J: TRBJ1-2; D: TRBD1; size: -; V: TRBV6-1; CDR3: CASSEVGTGAYGYTF; DNA: TGTGCCAGCAGTGAAGTTGGGACAGGGGCCTATGGCTACACCTTC
J: TRBJ1-6; D: TRBD1; size: -; V: TRBV5-8; CDR3: CASSADRGSYNSPLHF; DNA: TGTGCCAGCAGCGCGGACAGGGGGTCCTATAATTCACCCCTCCACTTT
J: TRBJ2-5; D: -; size: -; V: TRBV7-2; CDR3: CASSLGRPFLGQETQYF; DNA: TGTGCCAGCAGCTTGGGCCGTCCCTTTCTGGGCCAAGAGACCCAGTACTTC
J: TRBJ2-3; D: -; size: -; V: TRBV29-1; CDR3: CSVESGTDTQYF; DNA: TGCAGCGTTGAATCAGGGACAGATACGCAGTATTTT
J: TRBJ1-2; D: TRBD1; size: -; V: TRBV13; CDR3: CASSTGQGVNYGYTF; DNA: TGTGCCAGCAGCACGGGACAGGGGGTTAACTATGGCTACACCTTC
J: TRBJ1-2; D: TRBD1; size: -; V: TRBV28; CDR3: CASSHYRGTRGYTF; DNA: TGTGCCAGCAGCCATTACAGGGGGACTCGGGGTTACACCTTC
J: TRBJ1-5; D: -; size: -; V: TRBV2; CDR3: CASIQGPYSNQPQHF; DNA: TGTGCCAGCATACAGGGACCCTATAGCAATCAGCCCCAGCATTTT
J: TRBJ2-7; D: TRBD2; size: -; V: TRBV4-2; CDR3: CASSPTSGGTYEQYF; DNA: TGTGCCAGCAGCCCCACTAGCGGGGGGACCTACGAGCAGTACTTC
J: TRBJ1-4; D: TRBD1; size: few; V: TRBV6-6; CDR3: CASSTQGDGEKLFF; DNA: TGTGCCAGCAGCACGCAGGGGGACGGTGAAAAACTGTTTTTT
J: TRBJ2-7; D: TRBD1; size: -; V: TRBV27; CDR3: CASSLDRAYEQYF; DNA: TGTGCCAGCAGCCTGGACAGGGCCTACGAGCAGTACTTC
J: TRBJ1-2; D: TRBD1; size: -; V: TRBV4-2; CDR3: CASSLKRTGGSGYTF; DNA: TGTGCCAGCAGCCTAAAAAGGACAGGGGGAAGCGGCTACACCTTC
J: TRBJ2-3; D: -; size: -; V: TRBV12-3/TRBV12-4; CDR3: CASSIAFTDTQYF; DNA: TGTGCCAGCAGCATAGCGTTCACAGATACGCAGTATTTT
J: TRBJ1-2; D: TRBD1; size: -; V: TRBV6-5; CDR3: CASSPGGGYGYTF; DNA: TGTGCCAGCAGTCCAGGGGGTGGCTATGGCTACACCTTC
J: TRBJ1-5; D: -; size: -; V: TRBV30; CDR3: CAWSPLGARSYQPQHF; DNA: TGTGCCTGGAGTCCTCTCGGTGCCAGGTCCTATCAGCCCCAGCATTTT
J: TRBJ1-2; D: TRBD1; size: -; V: TRBV27; CDR3: CASRPTGAQNGYTF; DNA: TGTGCCAGCAGGCCTACAGGGGCGCAAAATGGCTACACCTTC